These 13 T cell receptor beta chains were all obtained from the same sample, sequenced in a study of early T cells in non-severe SARS-CoV-2 infection. From the 5' RACE reads, TCRdb called clonotypes with MiXCR, one entry per CDR3 protein. The data contain 25,000 or so distinct CDR3 sequences, 4.5% to 7% of them singletons. Source material: whole blood. These receptors were collected from an adult who was a healthcare worker with PCR-confirmed SARS-CoV-2 infection or an uninfected control (not recorded which).

The chain employs TRBV6-6 and TRBJ1-1; 7 nucleotides align to TRBD1. The V and J ends lost 4 bases and 5 bases, in that order; junction bases with no gene match: 10. Germline V lookup: CDR1 MNHNY, CDR2 SVGAGI (reference sequence). The CDR3 runs 15 residues. For the CDR3, the DNA is TGTGCCAGCAGTTCCACAGGGGAGGGTGAGACTGAAGCTTTCTTT. Translating it yields CASSSTGEGETEAFF.

At least ten counts were recorded for this clonotype. The V and J genes are TRBV20-1 and TRBJ1-1; tentatively, D is TRBD1 (6 bases). Germline CDR1 and CDR2: DFQATT and SNEGSKA (reference sequence). This CDR3 has 15 residues. The germline V and J ends were trimmed by 3 bases and 5 bases, with 19 bases remaining between them. The CDR3 bases are TGCAGTGCTAGGGGGGCAGGTCGAGGGGATACTGAAGCTTTCTTT. It specifies CSARGAGRGDTEAFF.

This clonotype was seen ten or more times. The V gene is TRBV3-1, the J gene TRBJ1-5; D not resolved. The CDR3 has 17 amino acids. From germline, CDR1 is LGHDT and CDR2 YNNKEL (reference sequence). The V gene lost 1 base and the J gene lost 1 base, with 14 bases spanning the gap. The CDR3 DNA reads TGTGCCAGCAGCCAAGGCCGCCGGGAGGGAAGCAATCAGCCCCAGCATTTT. Translation: CASSQGRREGSNQPQHF.

As DNA, the CDR3 is TGCAGCGTTGGGCAGGGCGAGACCCAGTACTTC. This translates into CSVGQGETQYF. The chain couples TRBV29-1 to TRBJ2-5; tentatively, D is TRBD1 (5 bases). With 4 bases removed from V and 5 bases from J, the gap between germline ends came to 8 bases. The CDR3 spans 11 residues. Germline lookup yields CDR1 SQVTM and CDR2 ANQGSEA.

Concerning this clonotype: This sequence may be a read error, since a much larger clone differs from it by one base. The chain joins TRBV20-1 to TRBJ1-5; 7 nucleotides agree with TRBD1. The CDR3 loop spans 15 amino acids. Germline loops: CDR1 DFQATT, CDR2 SNEGSKA (reference sequence). Losses at the gene ends were 3 bases for V and 0 bases for J; bases not matched to a gene: 5. The CDR3 DNA reads TGCAGTGCTAGGCAGGGGGTGGTTAGCAATCAGCCCCAGCATTTT. Protein product: CSARQGVVSNQPQHF.

The genes are TRBV7-9 and TRBJ2-3; 8 bases match TRBD1. CDR1 is SEHNR, CDR2 FQNEAQ, per germline (reference sequence). The length of the CDR3 is 15 residues. The J segment lost 4 bases and the V segment lost 5 bases, leaving 8 bases of the junction unmatched. DNA for the CDR3: TGTGCCAGCAGCCAGCGGACAGGGTACGCAGATACGCAGTATTTT. Its translation: CASSQRTGYADTQYF.

The V and J genes are TRBV2 and TRBJ2-2; D unclear. Trimming took 3 bases from V and 1 from J, leaving 6 bases between them. CDR3 length: 14 residues. Germline CDR1 and CDR2: SNHLY and FYNNEI. The CDR3 DNA sequence: TGTGCCAGCAGTGAGTCGGAGAACACCGGGGAGCTGTTTTTT. This sequence encodes CASSESENTGELFF.

This clonotype was picked up many times. The CDR3 DNA sequence: TGTGCCAGCAGCTTTCGTCAGGGGGCAGGATATGGCTACACCTTC. Translation gives CASSFRQGAGYGYTF. The chain is built from TRBV7-6 and TRBJ1-2; 8 bases agree with TRBD1. Germline V gene data show CDR1 as SGHVS and CDR2 as FNYEAQ. The CDR3 covers 15 residues. V was pared by 3 bases and J by 5 bases, with 8 bases of the junction left unmatched.

This clonotype was seen a single time. The chain joins TRBV6-6 to TRBJ2-3, with no clear D. V lost 3 bases and J 6 bases, leaving 10 bases between the germline ends. CDR3 length equals 13 residues. Germline V gene data show CDR1 as MNHNY and CDR2 as SVGAGI (reference sequence). DNA of the CDR3: TGTGCCAGCAGTTATAAGACACGGGATACGCAGTATTTT. Amino acid sequence: CASSYKTRDTQYF.

By share of the sample, this clonotype is medium-sized. The V call is TRBV12-3 or TRBV12-4, the J call TRBJ2-3; no firm D call. The CDR3 is 13 amino acids. V shed 7 bases and J shed 2 bases, with 10 bases lying between them. The CDR3 DNA follows: TGTGCCAGCACCCTGGACGACACAGATACGCAGTATTTT. Its protein is CASTLDDTDTQYF.

This clonotype appeared many times. The rearrangement links TRBV2 to TRBJ2-7; D is possibly TRBD2 (6 bases). The germline V and J ends were trimmed by 8 bases and 3 bases, with 14 bases remaining between them. The CDR3 totals 13 residues. Per germline, CDR1 SNHLY and CDR2 FYNNEI. The CDR3 loop is CASRGTASYEQYF. The CDR3 DNA follows: TGTGCCAGCCGAGGGACTGCCAGCTACGAGCAGTACTTC.

CDR3: CSAETSGTDTQYF. The CDR3 bases are TGCAGTGCCGAGACTAGCGGCACAGATACGCAGTATTTT. The J gene is TRBJ2-3, the V gene TRBV20-1, with TRBD2 identical over 8 bases. Per germline, CDR1 DFQATT and CDR2 SNEGSKA (reference sequence). V shed 6 bases, J shed 1 base, and the junction held 3 bases outside the gene matches. This CDR3 contains 13 residues.

Ten or more counts support this clonotype. The chain recombines TRBV11-2 with TRBJ2-7; D is perhaps TRBD2 (7 bases). Germline-derived CDR1 and CDR2 are SGHAT and FQNNGV. V was cut by 3 bases and J by 3 bases, with 15 bases left in between. This CDR3 has 15 amino acids. The CDR3 region has the DNA TGTGCCAGCAGCTTCTCGGCAGGGGAGGGCTACGAGCAGTACTTC. Translated, it gives CASSFSAGEGYEQYF.